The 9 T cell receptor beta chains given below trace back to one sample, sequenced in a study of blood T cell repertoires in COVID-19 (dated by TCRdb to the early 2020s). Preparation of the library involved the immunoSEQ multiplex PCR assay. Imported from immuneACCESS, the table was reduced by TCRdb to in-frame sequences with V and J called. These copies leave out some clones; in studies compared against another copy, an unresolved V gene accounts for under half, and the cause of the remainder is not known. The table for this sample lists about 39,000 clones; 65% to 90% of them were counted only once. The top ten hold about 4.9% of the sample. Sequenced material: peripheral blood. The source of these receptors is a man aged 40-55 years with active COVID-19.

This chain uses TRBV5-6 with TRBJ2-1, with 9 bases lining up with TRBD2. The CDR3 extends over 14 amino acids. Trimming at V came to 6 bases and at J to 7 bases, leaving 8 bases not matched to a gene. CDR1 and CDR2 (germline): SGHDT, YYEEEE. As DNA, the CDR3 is TGTGCCAGCAAGGCGGCGGGAGGGCCTAATGAGCAGTTCTTC. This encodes CASKAAGGPNEQFF.

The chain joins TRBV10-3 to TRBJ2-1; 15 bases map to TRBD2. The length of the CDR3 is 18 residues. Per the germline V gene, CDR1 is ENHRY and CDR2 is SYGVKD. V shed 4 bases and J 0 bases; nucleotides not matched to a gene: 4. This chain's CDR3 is CAISVGLAGGSSYNEQFF. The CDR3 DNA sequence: TGTGCCATCAGTGTGGGACTAGCGGGAGGATCCTCCTACAATGAGCAGTTCTTC.

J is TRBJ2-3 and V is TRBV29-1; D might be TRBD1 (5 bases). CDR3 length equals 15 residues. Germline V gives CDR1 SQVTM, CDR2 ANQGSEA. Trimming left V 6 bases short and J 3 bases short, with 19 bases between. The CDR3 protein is CSVPSMAGLTDTQYF. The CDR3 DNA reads TGCAGCGTGCCCTCAATGGCAGGGCTTACAGATACGCAGTATTTT.

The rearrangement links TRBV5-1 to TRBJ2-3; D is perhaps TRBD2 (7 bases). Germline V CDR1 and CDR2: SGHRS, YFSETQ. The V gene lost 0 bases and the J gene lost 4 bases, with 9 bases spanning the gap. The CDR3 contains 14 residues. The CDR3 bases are TGCGCCAGCAGCTTGGGGGAGGGGGCAGATACGCAGTATTTT. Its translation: CASSLGEGADTQYF.

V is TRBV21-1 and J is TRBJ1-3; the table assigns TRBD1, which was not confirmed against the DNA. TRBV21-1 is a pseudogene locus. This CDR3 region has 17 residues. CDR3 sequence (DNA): TGTGCCAGCAACCAACCCCACAGGGACCTCTCTGGAAACACCATATATTTT. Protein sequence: CASNQPHRDLSGNTIYF.

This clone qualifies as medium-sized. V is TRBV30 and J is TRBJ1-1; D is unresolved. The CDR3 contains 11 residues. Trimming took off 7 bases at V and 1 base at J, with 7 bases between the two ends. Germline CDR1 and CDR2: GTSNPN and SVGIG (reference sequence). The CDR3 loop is CAYERNTEAFF. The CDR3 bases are TGTGCCTACGAGAGGAACACTGAAGCTTTCTTT.

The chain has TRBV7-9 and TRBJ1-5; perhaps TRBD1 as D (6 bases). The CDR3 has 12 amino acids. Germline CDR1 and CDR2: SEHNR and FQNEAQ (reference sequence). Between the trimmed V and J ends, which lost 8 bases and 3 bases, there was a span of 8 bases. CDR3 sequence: CASGQSNQPQHF. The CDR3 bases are TGTGCCAGCGGACAGTCCAATCAGCCCCAGCATTTT.

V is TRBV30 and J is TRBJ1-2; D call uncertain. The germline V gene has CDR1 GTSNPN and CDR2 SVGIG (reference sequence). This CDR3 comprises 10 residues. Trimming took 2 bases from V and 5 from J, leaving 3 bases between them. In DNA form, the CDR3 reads TGTGCCTGGAGTCCGTATGGCTACACCTTC. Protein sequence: CAWSPYGYTF. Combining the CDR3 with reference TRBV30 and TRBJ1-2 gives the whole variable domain SQTIHQWPATLVQPVGSPLSLECTVEGTSNPNLYWYRQAAGRGLQLLFYSVGIGQISSEVPQNLSASRPQDRQFILSSKKLLLSDSGFYLCAWSPYGYTFGSGTRLTVV.

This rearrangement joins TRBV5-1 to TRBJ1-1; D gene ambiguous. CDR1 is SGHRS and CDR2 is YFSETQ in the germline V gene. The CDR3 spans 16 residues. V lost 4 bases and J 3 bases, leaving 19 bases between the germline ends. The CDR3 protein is CASSHLDLLVDTEAFF. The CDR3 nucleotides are TGCGCCAGCAGCCATCTCGACCTACTAGTGGACACTGAAGCTTTCTTT.